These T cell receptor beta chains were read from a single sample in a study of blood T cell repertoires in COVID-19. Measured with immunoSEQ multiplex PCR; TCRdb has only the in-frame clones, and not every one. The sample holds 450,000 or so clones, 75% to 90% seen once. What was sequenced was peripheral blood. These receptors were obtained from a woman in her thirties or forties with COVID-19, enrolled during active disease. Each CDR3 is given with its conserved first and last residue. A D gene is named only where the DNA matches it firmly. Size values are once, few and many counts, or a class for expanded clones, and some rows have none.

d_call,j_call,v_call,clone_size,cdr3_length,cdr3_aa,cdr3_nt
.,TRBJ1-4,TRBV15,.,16,CATSREGPRGNEKLFF,TGTGCCACCAGCAGAGAAGGCCCCAGGGGTAACGAAAAACTGTTTTTT
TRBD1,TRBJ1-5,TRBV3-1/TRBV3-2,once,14,CASSQGTGSQPQHF,TGTGCCAGCAGCCAGGGGACAGGGAGTCAGCCCCAGCATTTT
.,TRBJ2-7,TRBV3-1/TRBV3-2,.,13,CASSHFRGYEQYF,TGTGCCAGCAGCCATTTCCGGGGCTACGAGCAGTACTTC
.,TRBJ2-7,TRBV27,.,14,CASSPRQGSYEQYF,TGTGCCAGCAGTCCGAGACAAGGTTCCTACGAGCAGTACTTC
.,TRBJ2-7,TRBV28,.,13,CASKAASSYEQYF,TGTGCCAGCAAGGCAGCTAGCTCCTACGAGCAGTACTTC
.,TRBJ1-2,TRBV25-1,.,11,CASSASFGYTF,TGTGCCAGCAGTGCCTCGTTCGGCTACACCTTC
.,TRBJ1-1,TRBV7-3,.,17,CASSLTANRRPGTEAFF,TGTGCCAGCAGCTTAACAGCCAACAGGCGGCCGGGCACTGAAGCTTTCTTT
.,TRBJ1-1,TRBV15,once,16,CATSWFQGRRDTEAFF,TGTGCCACCAGCTGGTTTCAGGGTCGTCGGGACACTGAAGCTTTCTTT
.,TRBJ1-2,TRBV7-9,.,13,CASGQISNYGYTF,TGTGCAAGCGGGCAGATAAGTAACTATGGCTACACCTTC
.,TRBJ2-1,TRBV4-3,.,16,CASSQESERSYNEQFF,TGCGCCAGCAGCCAAGAAAGCGAGCGGAGTTACAATGAGCAGTTCTTC
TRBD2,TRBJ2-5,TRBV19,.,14,CASSISGGGQTQYF,TGTGCCAGTAGTATCAGCGGGGGCGGACAGACCCAGTACTTC
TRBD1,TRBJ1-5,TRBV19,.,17,CASSIGYRGEYGQPQHF,TGTGCCAGTAGTATAGGATACAGGGGAGAGTATGGGCAGCCCCAGCATTTT
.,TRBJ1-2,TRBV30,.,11,CAWAQDYGYTF,TGTGCCTGGGCCCAGGACTATGGCTACACCTTC
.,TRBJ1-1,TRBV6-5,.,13,CASSRDSTVEAFF,TGTGCCAGCAGTAGGGACTCGACAGTGGAAGCTTTCTTT
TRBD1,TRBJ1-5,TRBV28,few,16,CASSSTRQGRHQPQHF,TGTGCCAGCAGTTCGACGCGACAGGGACGACATCAGCCCCAGCATTTT
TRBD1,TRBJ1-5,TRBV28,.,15,CASSLRDRDNQPQHF,TGTGCCAGCAGTCTCCGGGACAGGGATAATCAGCCCCAGCATTTT
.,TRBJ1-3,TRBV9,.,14,CASSGTGTGNTIYF,TGTGCCAGCAGCGGAACAGGGACTGGAAACACCATATATTTT
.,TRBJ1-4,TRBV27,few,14,CASSFLGSNEKLFF,TGTGCCAGCAGTTTCCTCGGTTCAAATGAAAAACTGTTTTTT
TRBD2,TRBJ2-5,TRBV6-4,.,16,CASSEQPGLAAETQYF,TGTGCCAGCAGTGAGCAACCGGGACTAGCCGCAGAGACCCAGTACTTC
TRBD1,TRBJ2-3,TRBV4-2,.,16,CASSHVTGQGTDTQYF,TGTGCCAGCAGCCACGTCACGGGACAGGGCACAGATACGCAGTATTTT
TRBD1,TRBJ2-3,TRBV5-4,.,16,CASSLSNRGPTDTQYF,TGTGCCAGCAGCCTATCCAACAGGGGTCCCACAGATACGCAGTATTTT
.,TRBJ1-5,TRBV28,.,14,CASSFPGFGQPQHF,TGTGCCAGCAGTTTTCCCGGGTTCGGTCAGCCCCAGCATTTT
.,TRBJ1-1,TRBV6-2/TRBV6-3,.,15,CASSYARGVGTEAFF,TGTGCCAGCAGTTACGCGCGGGGAGTGGGTACTGAAGCTTTCTTT
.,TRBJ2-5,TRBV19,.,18,CASSIVSFFAGPEETQYF,TGTGCCAGTAGTATCGTCTCCTTTTTCGCGGGGCCAGAAGAGACCCAGTACTTC
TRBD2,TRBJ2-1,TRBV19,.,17,CASSIDPAGVSYNEQFF,TGTGCCAGTAGTATAGATCCAGCGGGAGTGTCCTACAATGAGCAGTTCTTC
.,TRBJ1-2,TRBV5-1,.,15,CASSFEPPGVGGYTF,TGCGCCAGCAGCTTTGAGCCTCCAGGGGTAGGGGGCTACACCTTC
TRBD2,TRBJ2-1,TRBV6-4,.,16,CASSDSGLAGGTEQFF,TGTGCCAGCAGTGACTCGGGACTAGCGGGGGGTACTGAGCAGTTCTTC
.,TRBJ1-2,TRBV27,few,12,CASSFRGGGYTF,TGTGCCAGCAGTTTTAGAGGGGGAGGCTACACCTTC
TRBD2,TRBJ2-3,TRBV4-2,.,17,CASSQGLSGDDADTQYF,TGTGCCAGCAGCCAAGGCCTTAGCGGGGACGACGCAGATACGCAGTATTTT
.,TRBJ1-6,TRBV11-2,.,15,CASSFLGVKVSPLHF,TGTGCCAGCAGCTTCCTCGGGGTGAAGGTGTCACCCCTCCACTTT
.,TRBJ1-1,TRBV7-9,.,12,CASSRDSSEAFF,TGTGCCAGCAGCCGTGACAGCTCTGAAGCTTTCTTT
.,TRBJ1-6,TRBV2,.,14,CATKKGLFNSPLHF,TGTGCCACCAAAAAGGGACTTTTTAATTCACCCCTCCACTTT
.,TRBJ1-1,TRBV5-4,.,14,CASTPTGGSTEAFF,TGTGCCAGCACCCCCACGGGTGGGAGCACTGAAGCTTTCTTT